This T cell receptor beta chain was documented in a study of blood T cell repertoires in COVID-19. Overall study context: From the United States, Italy and Spain came samples of acute and convalescent COVID-19. Sources were T cells, B-cell-depleted T cells, or PBMCs; the material itself was cDNA or gDNA.

Source study methods: The assay estimated nucleated cells by amplifying reference gene primers. TCRdb's table, derived via immunoSEQ multiplex PCR, lists solely in-frame clones and lacks some. V and J calls and clone size follow that table, whereas D and trimming were derived from the DNA. The sample carries around 200,000 clones, 80% to 90% recorded once. This CDR3 is 11 amino acids long. In germline, CDR1 is WNHNN, CDR2 SYGVQD (reference sequence). V was pared by 11 bases and J by 5 bases, with 11 bases between. The chain uses TRBV10-1 and TRBJ2-3, with a weak D call TRBD2 (6 bases). The sequencing input was peripheral blood. The receptor comes from a man aged 18 to 35 with active or convalescent COVID-19. This CDR3 reads CADTGGDTQYF. The CDR3 coding sequence is TGCGCCGACACCGGGGGAGATACGCAGTATTTT.